One and the same sample provided the 22 T cell receptor beta chains below, sequenced in a study of blood T cell repertoires in COVID-19. Clones were read by immunoSEQ multiplex PCR, and TCRdb kept only the in-frame ones, dropping some. The table records over 150,000 clones, over 70% of them present only once. Sequencing used peripheral blood. All receptors derive from a woman aged 55 to 70 with acute or convalescent COVID-19.

This CDR3 reads CASIQSHQGSNQPQHF. The DNA for the CDR3 is TGTGCCAGCATCCAAAGTCATCAGGGGTCCAATCAGCCCCAGCATTTT. The gene calls are TRBV5-8 and TRBJ1-5; D is possibly TRBD1 (6 bases). This CDR3 has 16 amino acids. The germline V and J ends were trimmed by 6 bases and 3 bases, with 19 bases remaining between them. Germline loops: CDR1 SGHTS, CDR2 YDEGEE.

The chain has TRBV5-6 and TRBJ2-7; tentatively, D is TRBD2 (6 bases). V lost 4 bases and J 3 bases, leaving 11 bases between the germline ends. This CDR3 comprises 13 residues. The V gene's germline CDR1 is SGHDT and CDR2 YYEEEE. In nucleotides, the CDR3 is TGTGCCAGCAGCCTGACCGGGAGCTACGAGCAGTACTTC. It translates to CASSLTGSYEQYF.

The sample holds one count of this clone. The V and J genes are TRBV5-6 and TRBJ1-1; 9 bases fit TRBD1. This CDR3 is 14 amino acids long. V shed 2 bases, J shed 8 bases, and the junction held 7 bases outside the gene matches. The germline V gene encodes CDR1 SGHDT and CDR2 YYEEEE. The CDR3 DNA reads TGTGCCAGCAGCTTTTCCGGGACAGGGAGAGAAGCTTTCTTT. Protein: CASSFSGTGREAFF. Full variable domain (rest looked up from reference TRBV5-6 and TRBJ1-1): DAGVTQSPTHLIKTRGQQVTLRCSPKSGHDTVSWYQQALGQGPQFIFQYYEEEERQRGNFPDRFSGHQFPNYSSELNVNALLLGDSALYLCASSFSGTGREAFFGQGTRLTVV.

The V gene is TRBV19, the J gene TRBJ2-1, with a possible D match to TRBD2 (6 bases). This CDR3 is 15 amino acids long. CDR1 is LNHDA and CDR2 is SQIVND in the germline V gene (reference sequence). Deletions cut 5 bases from V and 7 bases from J, with 18 bases between. CDR3 bases: TGTGCCAGTAGTCCCGGGACTTCCCCGGGGAATGAGCAGTTCTTC. It specifies CASSPGTSPGNEQFF. Full variable domain (missing parts from reference TRBV19 and TRBJ2-1): DGGITQSPKYLFRKEGQNVTLSCEQNLNHDAMYWYRQDPGQGLRLIYYSQIVNDFQKGDIAEGYSVSREKKESFPLTVTSAQKNPTAFYLCASSPGTSPGNEQFFGPGTRLTVL.

CDR3 loop: CASRQGLGEQYF. Written as DNA, the CDR3 is TGTGCCAGTAGACAGGGGTTGGGGGAGCAGTACTTC. The chain carries TRBV2 and TRBJ2-7; the match to TRBD1 covers 8 bases. Germline-derived CDR1 and CDR2 are SNHLY and FYNNEI. This CDR3 has 12 amino acids. V shed 9 bases, J shed 7 bases, and the junction held 8 bases outside the gene matches.

The rearrangement joins TRBV27 to TRBJ1-2; maybe TRBD1 (5 bases). The germline V and J ends were trimmed by 0 bases and 0 bases, with 11 bases remaining between them. The CDR3 totals 16 residues. Per the germline V gene, CDR1 is MNHEY and CDR2 is SMNVEV (reference sequence). CDR3 sequence reads: CASSLSRQLTNYGYTF. The DNA for the CDR3 is TGTGCCAGCAGTTTATCCCGACAGCTAACTAACTATGGCTACACCTTC.

This clone was seen only a few times. V is TRBV12-5 and J is TRBJ1-1; D gene ambiguous. The germline CDR1 and CDR2 sequences are LGHNT and FRNRAP. Trimming removed 0 bases from V and 6 bases from J, with 11 bases in between. The CDR3 is 14 amino acids. For the CDR3, the DNA is TGTGCTAGTGGTTTGGTACTACTCTCCGCTGAAGCTTTCTTT. Translation gives CASGLVLLSAEAFF. Together with reference TRBV12-5 and TRBJ1-1, the CDR3 gives the full variable domain: DARVTQTPRHKVTEMGQEVTMRCQPILGHNTVFWYRQTMMQGLELLAYFRNRAPLDDSGMPKDRFSAEMPDATLATLKIQPSEPRDSAVYFCASGLVLLSAEAFFGQGTRLTVV.

The chain has TRBV6-2 or TRBV6-3 and TRBJ1-1; 9 bases agree with TRBD1. This CDR3 spans 16 amino acids. CDR1 MNHEY and CDR2 SVGEGT come from the germline V gene. The V segment lost 2 bases and the J segment 5 bases; nucleotides outside the gene matches: 9. CDR3 protein: CASSYPRDRAGTEAFF. The CDR3 DNA reads as TGTGCCAGCAGTTACCCGCGGGACAGGGCTGGGACTGAAGCTTTCTTT.

The chain links TRBV5-1 to TRBJ2-2; tentative D call: TRBD2 (6 bases). The CDR3 extends over 14 amino acids. Trimming removed 4 bases at V and 8 bases at J, with 15 bases between. Germline V lookup: CDR1 SGHRS, CDR2 YFSETQ. The CDR3 nucleotides read TGCGCCAGCAGCCCCGGGACTTCCTTTGGGGAGCTGTTTTTT. It is translated as CASSPGTSFGELFF.

As regards this clone: At one end the junction does not follow the germline gene, possibly because of a read error. The chain employs TRBV2 and TRBJ2-1; 14 bases are shared with TRBD2. The CDR3 spans 15 residues. Germline lookup yields CDR1 SNHLY and CDR2 FYNNEI. This chain's CDR3 is CASSEALTSGGVGVF. The CDR3 DNA reads TGTGCCAGCAGTGAAGCGTTGACTAGCGGGGGGGTAGGAGTCTTC.

The V gene is TRBV9, the J gene TRBJ2-3; 11 nucleotides align to TRBD2. The CDR3 loop spans 18 amino acids. Germline-derived CDR1 and CDR2 are SGDLS and YYNGEE. The ends lost 4 bases at V and 2 bases at J; junction bases unmatched: 12. The CDR3 sequence: CASSQTLIAGGITDTQYF. Here the CDR3 DNA reads TGTGCCAGCAGCCAAACTCTAATAGCGGGGGGGATCACAGATACGCAGTATTTT.

This sequence joins TRBV18 and TRBJ2-5; D is possibly TRBD1 (5 bases). The V gene lost 3 bases and the J gene lost 2 bases, with 13 bases spanning the gap. The CDR3 runs 15 residues. The germline CDR1 and CDR2 sequences are KGHSH and LQKENI. CDR3 sequence (DNA): TGTGCCAGCTCACCGAGGAGACAGTCTCAAGAGACCCAGTACTTC. It is translated as CASSPRRQSQETQYF. The complete variable domain, with remaining parts taken from reference TRBV18 and TRBJ2-5, reads NAGVMQNPRHLVRRRGQEARLRCSPMKGHSHVYWYRQLPEEGLKFMVYLQKENIIDESGMPKERFSAEFPKEGPSILRIQQVVRGDSAAYFCASSPRRQSQETQYFGPGTRLLVL.

Worth noting for this clone: One end of the junction does not line up with germline, which may come from a read error. This sequence joins TRBV7-2 and TRBJ2-1; 8 positions agree with TRBD1. This CDR3 has 13 amino acids. Germline V CDR1 and CDR2: SGHTA, FQGNSA. The CDR3 spells CASSFISDRGSLF. The CDR3 DNA follows: TGTGCCAGCAGCTTCATAAGCGACAGGGGTTCGCTCTTC.

The DNA for the CDR3 is TGCGCCAGCAGCCAAGATCGACTTGGGAGCTATGGCTACACCTTC. Protein sequence: CASSQDRLGSYGYTF. The genes are TRBV4-3 and TRBJ1-2; D remains unclear. The length of the CDR3 is 15 residues. V lost 0 bases and J lost 4, with 12 bases in between. The V gene's germline CDR1 is LGHNA and CDR2 YSLEER.

The genes are TRBV30 and TRBJ2-7; TRBD1 matches 9 bases. The CDR3 consists of 14 residues. The germline CDR1 and CDR2 sequences are GTSNPN and SVGIG (reference sequence). The trim removed 3 bases at V and 5 bases at J, leaving 8 bases unmatched. The CDR3 nucleotides are TGTGCCTGGAGGGTGACAGGGGGGATAAACGAGCAGTACTTC. Translation gives CAWRVTGGINEQYF.

This chain uses TRBV6-5 with TRBJ1-5; 10 bases map to TRBD1. The CDR3 has 15 residues. Germline CDR1 MNHEY, CDR2 SVGAGI. Losses at the gene ends were 3 bases for V and 5 bases for J; bases not matched to a gene: 4. Written as DNA, the CDR3 is TGTGCCAGCAGTTATCTCGGGACAGGGGATCAGCCCCAGCATTTT. This encodes CASSYLGTGDQPQHF.

As DNA, the CDR3 is TGTGCCAGCCTCGGGGGGGGGCGTAGGAGCAATCAGCCCCAGCATTTT. It yields the protein CASLGGGRRSNQPQHF. The gene calls are TRBV28 and TRBJ1-5, with D perhaps matching TRBD1 (6 bases). Germline V gene lookup returns CDR1 MDHEN and CDR2 SYDVKM. Trimming left V 8 bases short and J 1 base short, with 18 bases between. CDR3 length: 16 amino acids.

This clone was seen a handful of times. The rearrangement uses TRBV5-5 and TRBJ1-6; tentatively, D is TRBD1 (6 bases). Per germline, CDR1 SGHKS and CDR2 YYEKEE (reference sequence). The CDR3 runs to 13 residues. V lost 4 bases and J lost 9, with 11 bases in between. The CDR3 sequence is CASSDRLSSPLHF. The CDR3, as DNA: TGTGCCAGCAGCGACAGGCTTAGTTCACCCCTCCACTTT.

CDR3 DNA: TGTGCCAGCAGTGAAGCCATTACGCAGGGGGCTGGTGAAGCTTTCTTT. Protein product: CASSEAITQGAGEAFF. J is TRBJ1-1 and V is TRBV6-1, with 8 bases fitting TRBD1. The CDR3 contains 16 residues. V lost 0 bases to trimming and J lost 7 bases; unmatched junction nucleotides: 10. Germline V gives CDR1 MNHNS, CDR2 SASEGT.

The chain uses TRBV10-1 and TRBJ2-5; 7 nucleotides match TRBD2. Germline CDR1 reads WNHNN; CDR2 reads SYGVQD (reference sequence). The CDR3 runs 16 residues. J lost 4 bases, V lost 3 bases, and 11 bases had no gene match. The DNA for the CDR3 is TGCGCCAGCAGTGACCCCTCCGGGACTAACCCAGAGACCCAGTACTTC. Amino acid sequence: CASSDPSGTNPETQYF.

The chain recombines TRBV2 with TRBJ2-2; D is unclear. With 5 bases removed from V and 1 base from J, the gap between germline ends came to 11 bases. This CDR3 is built from 15 residues. Germline loops: CDR1 SNHLY, CDR2 FYNNEI. The CDR3 DNA reads TGTGCCAGCAGTCGACAACCTTTGAACACCGGGGAGCTGTTTTTT. This sequence encodes CASSRQPLNTGELFF.

The genes are TRBV18 and TRBJ2-7; TRBD1 matches at 9 bases. Germline CDR1 and CDR2: KGHSH and LQKENI. Unmatched junction bases numbered 12, after V lost 3 bases and J lost 3 bases. The CDR3 extends over 17 amino acids. CDR3 DNA: TGTGCCAGCTCACCCCTCGAAGGAACAGGGGGCTACTACGAGCAGTACTTC. Translation gives CASSPLEGTGGYYEQYF. The full variable domain, in which reference TRBV18 and TRBJ2-7 provide the parts outside the CDR3, is NAGVMQNPRHLVRRRGQEARLRCSPMKGHSHVYWYRQLPEEGLKFMVYLQKENIIDESGMPKERFSAEFPKEGPSILRIQQVVRGDSAAYFCASSPLEGTGGYYEQYFGPGTRLTVT.